This TCR beta chain was captured by sequencing in a study of blood T cell repertoires in COVID-19. Turning to the study itself: COVID-19 samples collected from the United States, Italy and Spain covered acute and convalescent phases.

The table lists this clone with a count of one. This CDR3 comprises 15 residues. Per the germline V gene, CDR1 is MGHRA and CDR2 is YSYEKL. V gave up 3 bases and J gave up 2 bases, with 10 bases separating them. In the original processing: Cell counts per sample came from amplifying reference gene primers. TCRdb's copy holds only in-frame clones and misses some; the assay was immunoSEQ multiplex PCR. D and trimming were read from the DNA, whereas the V and J calls and clone size are those reported in that table. The profile covers approximately 230,000 clones, with about 80% appearing a single time and roughly 10% taken by the ten largest.

The V call is TRBV4-1, the J call TRBJ2-2, with D hard to call. This receptor was obtained from an elderly man with acute or convalescent COVID-19. The sequenced sample was peripheral blood. The CDR3 region has the DNA TGCGCCAGCAGCCATGGCAGTCTTAACACCGGGGAGCTGTTTTTT. Protein product: CASSHGSLNTGELFF.